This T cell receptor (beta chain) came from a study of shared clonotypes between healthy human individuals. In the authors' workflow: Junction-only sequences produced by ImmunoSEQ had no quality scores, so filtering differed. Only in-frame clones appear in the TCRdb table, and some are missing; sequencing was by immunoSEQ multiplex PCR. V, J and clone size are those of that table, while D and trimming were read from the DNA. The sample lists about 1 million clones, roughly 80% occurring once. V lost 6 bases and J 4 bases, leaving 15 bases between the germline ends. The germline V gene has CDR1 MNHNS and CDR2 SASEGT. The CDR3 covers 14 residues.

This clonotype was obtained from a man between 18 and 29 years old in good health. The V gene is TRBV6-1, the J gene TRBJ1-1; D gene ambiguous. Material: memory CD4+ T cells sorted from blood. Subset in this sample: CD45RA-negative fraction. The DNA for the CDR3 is TGTGCCAGCAGACCCCTCTCGGACGGCACTGAAGCTTTCTTT. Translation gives CASRPLSDGTEAFF.